The 27 T cell receptor beta chains in this list originate from one sample, sequenced in a study of Ad26.COV2.S vaccination and SARS-CoV-2 variants. Treatment reported: approximately 18 received Ad26.COV2.S at low or high dose, single or two shots; about five received placebo; per-sample allocation not given. Day 63 following the first vaccine or placebo injection was when the samples were taken. TCRdb's table, derived via immunoSEQ multiplex PCR, lists solely in-frame clones and lacks some. The sample yields about 680,000 clones, roughly 90% seen once. The sample in question was peripheral blood, obtained in a trial of Ad26.COV2.S vaccine versus placebo. The receptors originated from a person between 18 and 65 years old who received the Ad26.COV2.S COVID-19 vaccine or a placebo.

V is TRBV6-5 and J is TRBJ2-7, with D possibly TRBD2 on 5 matching bases. The CDR3 covers 15 residues. The germline V gene encodes CDR1 MNHEY and CDR2 SVGAGI. Trimming left V 6 bases short and J 4 bases short, with 19 bases between. The CDR3 nucleotides are TGTGCCAGCAGCTCCTCCGGGATTCGACCGTACGAGCAGTACTTC. Protein product: CASSSSGIRPYEQYF.

This sequence joins TRBV6-5 and TRBJ1-1; D remains ambiguous. V lost 0 bases, J lost 2 bases, and 13 bases lay in between. The CDR3 is 16 residues long. In germline, CDR1 is MNHEY, CDR2 SVGAGI. The CDR3 loop is CASSYSPFVENTEAFF. In nucleotides, the CDR3 is TGTGCCAGCAGTTACTCCCCTTTTGTGGAAAACACTGAAGCTTTCTTT.

V gene TRBV25-1 combines with J gene TRBJ1-2; D ambiguous. The V and J ends lost 7 bases and 8 bases respectively, with 14 bases between them. Looked up from germline, CDR1 is MGHDK and CDR2 is SYGVNS. This CDR3 is 12 amino acids long. The CDR3 DNA is TGTGCCAGCACGTCCCCGGGCGACGGCTACACCTTC. This codes for CASTSPGDGYTF.

This sequence joins TRBV5-1 and TRBJ2-1, with 9 positions matching TRBD2. Per the germline V gene, CDR1 is SGHRS and CDR2 is YFSETQ. This CDR3 region has 16 residues. Germline trimming cut 0 bases from V and 9 bases from J; bases unmatched to any gene: 10. The CDR3 DNA sequence: TGCGCCAGCAGCTTGGGAGGCGGGGGGGCCCATAGTGAGCAGTTCTTC. Its translation: CASSLGGGGAHSEQFF.

The chain combines TRBV3-1 (or the pseudogene TRBV3-2) with TRBJ2-2, with D possibly TRBD1 on 5 matching bases. V lost 4 bases and J lost 5, with 8 bases in between. CDR3 length equals 13 residues. Germline V gene lookup returns CDR1 LGHDT and CDR2 YNNKEL (reference sequence). CDR3 in DNA: TGTGCCAGCAGCCTACGGACAACCGGGGAGCTGTTTTTT. It is translated as CASSLRTTGELFF.

This clone was observed a few times. The chain couples TRBV27 to TRBJ1-2; perhaps TRBD1 as D (5 bases). The CDR3 runs to 14 residues. Trimming cost V 2 bases and J 5 bases, with 12 bases left between them. CDR1 is MNHEY, CDR2 SMNVEV, per germline (reference sequence). CDR3 region: CASSLNGHRYGYTF. The CDR3, as DNA: TGTGCCAGCAGTTTAAACGGACACCGATATGGCTACACCTTC.

The rearrangement uses TRBV11-2 and TRBJ2-3; 11 bases are a match to TRBD1. The length of the CDR3 is 17 residues. After removal of 1 base from V and 2 bases from J, the junction contained 5 bases not matched to a gene. CDR1 is SGHAT and CDR2 is FQNNGV in the germline V gene. CDR3 sequence reads: CASSLGGTGGYTDTQYF. In DNA form, the CDR3 reads TGTGCCAGCAGCTTAGGAGGGACAGGGGGATACACAGATACGCAGTATTTT.

This rearrangement joins TRBV27 to TRBJ2-7, with TRBD2 identical over 10 bases. Losses at the gene ends were 3 bases for V and 6 bases for J; bases not matched to a gene: 5. CDR1 and CDR2 (germline): MNHEY, SMNVEV (reference sequence). CDR3 length equals 14 residues. In nucleotides, the CDR3 is TGTGCCAGCAGTTTGCCGGGACTAGCGACCGAGCAGTACTTC. Translated, it gives CASSLPGLATEQYF.

A single count supports this clone. The chain couples TRBV5-4 to TRBJ2-1; 9 bases map to TRBD2. V lost 4 bases, J lost 8 bases, and 13 bases stayed unmatched. CDR3 length: 16 amino acids. Germline-derived CDR1 and CDR2 are SGHNT and YYREEE (reference sequence). CDR3 in DNA: TGTGCCAGCAGCCGAGGCGGAGGTAGCGGGAGCGATGAGCAGTTCTTC. Encoded protein: CASSRGGGSGSDEQFF.

The genes are TRBV4-2 and TRBJ1-1; tentatively, D is TRBD1 (5 bases). Per the germline V gene, CDR1 is LGHNA and CDR2 is YNFKEQ. V lost 0 bases and J lost 4, with 12 bases in between. This CDR3 is built from 15 residues. The CDR3 DNA sequence: TGTGCCAGCAGCCAAGATCCGGGGGTTGGCACTGAAGCTTTCTTT. Residues: CASSQDPGVGTEAFF.

The V call is TRBV10-2, the J call TRBJ2-1; no clear D gene. V shed 5 bases and J shed 12 bases, with 11 bases lying between them. The CDR3 is 11 residues long. The germline gives CDR1 WSHSY, CDR2 SAAADI. In DNA form, the CDR3 reads TGCGCCAGCAGTCCCCCGGGCGGGCAGTTCTTC. This translates into CASSPPGGQFF.

The J gene is TRBJ1-5, the V gene TRBV4-3; D may be TRBD1 (5 bases). Per germline, CDR1 LGHNA and CDR2 YSLEER. The germline V and J ends were trimmed by 4 bases and 4 bases, with 14 bases remaining between them. This CDR3 contains 15 residues. CDR3 DNA sequence: TGCGCCAGCAGCCGAACACCGGGACCTAATCAGCCCCAGCATTTT. It yields the protein CASSRTPGPNQPQHF.

The chain combines TRBV20-1 with TRBJ1-2; D gene ambiguous. Deletions cut 2 bases from V and 6 bases from J, with 7 bases between. The CDR3 length is 11 residues. From germline, CDR1 is DFQATT and CDR2 SNEGSKA (reference sequence). For the CDR3, the DNA is TGCAGTGCTAGATCCGGGAATGGCTACACCTTC. Protein: CSARSGNGYTF.

The chain combines TRBV19 with TRBJ2-1; 7 bases fit TRBD2. This CDR3 comprises 16 residues. V shed 7 bases and J 0 bases; nucleotides not matched to a gene: 9. Germline assignment: CDR1 LNHDA and CDR2 SQIVND (reference sequence). CDR3 sequence (DNA): TGTGCCAGTAAGAATGCGGGAGCTTCCTCCTACAATGAGCAGTTCTTC. Translating it yields CASKNAGASSYNEQFF. Based on the CDR3 plus reference TRBV19 and TRBJ2-1, the full variable domain is DGGITQSPKYLFRKEGQNVTLSCEQNLNHDAMYWYRQDPGQGLRLIYYSQIVNDFQKGDIAEGYSVSREKKESFPLTVTSAQKNPTAFYLCASKNAGASSYNEQFFGPGTRLTVL.

In DNA form, the CDR3 reads TGTGCCAGCAGTATTCGGACAGGGTTGAACACTGAAGCTTTCTTT. It translates to CASSIRTGLNTEAFF. The genes are TRBV27 and TRBJ1-1; 8 positions agree with TRBD1. Trimming at V came to 5 bases and at J to 0 bases, leaving 5 bases not matched to a gene. The CDR3 loop spans 15 amino acids. Per the germline V gene, CDR1 is MNHEY and CDR2 is SMNVEV (reference sequence).

This clone was counted between two and nine times. The chain uses TRBV6-5 and TRBJ2-7; D may be TRBD1 (6 bases). Germline CDR1 and CDR2: MNHEY and SVGAGI. The germline V and J ends were trimmed by 6 bases and 1 base, with 16 bases remaining between them. The CDR3 totals 15 residues. CDR3 coding DNA: TGTGCCAGCAGACCAGACAGGTACGGTTCCTACGAGCAGTACTTC. Protein product: CASRPDRYGSYEQYF.

This chain joins TRBV5-5 and TRBJ1-4; 12 bases line up with TRBD1. Trimming at V came to 5 bases and at J to 7 bases, leaving 9 bases not matched to a gene. CDR1 and CDR2 from the germline V gene are SGHKS and YYEKEE (reference sequence). The CDR3 sequence is 16 residues long. The DNA of the CDR3 is TGTGCCAGCAGAACGGGACAGGGGGCGGATGGTGAAAAACTGTTTTTT. Translated, it gives CASRTGQGADGEKLFF.

This chain connects TRBV4-2 to TRBJ1-1; 11 positions agree with TRBD1. The CDR3 runs to 15 residues. Germline loops: CDR1 LGHNA, CDR2 YNFKEQ. Germline trimming cut 3 bases from V and 7 bases from J; bases unmatched to any gene: 7. The CDR3, as DNA: TGTGCCAGCAGCCAGAGAGGACAGGGGGCCCGTGAAGCTTTCTTT. The encoded protein is CASSQRGQGAREAFF.

This clone was recorded a few times. The CDR3 is CATSSSRLGGGNTIYF. Written as DNA, the CDR3 is TGTGCCACCAGCAGCTCTAGGTTAGGGGGAGGAAACACCATATATTTT. This chain joins TRBV15 and TRBJ1-3; the D gene is possibly TRBD1 (6 bases). Between the trimmed V and J ends, which lost 3 bases and 4 bases, there was a span of 16 bases. From germline, CDR1 is LNHNV and CDR2 YYDKDF (reference sequence). The CDR3 is made up of 16 amino acids.

This sequence joins TRBV6-2 or TRBV6-3 and TRBJ2-2; D perhaps matches TRBD1 (5 bases). V dropped 2 bases and J dropped 6 bases, with 13 bases sitting between them. Germline V gene sequence: CDR1 MNHEY, CDR2 SVGEGT. The CDR3 spans 15 residues. The CDR3 region is CASSYTQRGAGELFF. The DNA of the CDR3 is TGTGCCAGCAGTTACACGCAAAGGGGTGCCGGGGAGCTGTTTTTT.

V usage is TRBV19 and J usage is TRBJ2-5; 12 bases align to TRBD1. Germline-derived CDR1 and CDR2 are LNHDA and SQIVND (reference sequence). J was trimmed by 4 bases and V by 4 bases; bases with no gene match: 7. This CDR3 is 16 amino acids long. For the CDR3, the DNA is TGTGCCAGTAGTACTCACGGGACAGGGGGCAGAGAGACCCAGTACTTC. Its protein is CASSTHGTGGRETQYF. The entire variable domain, with the rest obtained from reference TRBV19 and TRBJ2-5, is as follows: DGGITQSPKYLFRKEGQNVTLSCEQNLNHDAMYWYRQDPGQGLRLIYYSQIVNDFQKGDIAEGYSVSREKKESFPLTVTSAQKNPTAFYLCASSTHGTGGRETQYFGPGTRLLVL.

A note on this clone: In the same sample, other DNA sequences code for this CDR3. The rearrangement uses TRBV30 and TRBJ1-5; no definite D call. Germline loops: CDR1 GTSNPN, CDR2 SVGIG (reference sequence). The CDR3 is 13 residues long. Trimming removed 0 bases from V and 3 bases from J, with 6 bases in between. CDR3 residues: CAWSVRVNQPQHF. The CDR3 bases are TGTGCCTGGAGTGTAAGGGTCAATCAGCCCCAGCATTTT.

This chain links TRBV15 with TRBJ2-3; possible D gene TRBD1, 7 bases. Germline V lookup: CDR1 LNHNV, CDR2 YYDKDF (reference sequence). The length of the CDR3 is 17 residues. Trimming took off 2 bases at V and 2 bases at J, with 17 bases between the two ends. The CDR3 DNA follows: TGTGCCACCAGCAGACCCCTGACAGGGACTTCCACAGATACGCAGTATTTT. It translates to CATSRPLTGTSTDTQYF.

The chain uses TRBV7-2 and TRBJ2-2; weak D call: TRBD2 (6 bases). Germline-derived CDR1 and CDR2 are SGHTA and FQGNSA. The CDR3 totals 17 residues. Trimming removed 5 bases from V and 0 bases from J, with 16 bases in between. The CDR3: CASSTPAGGSNTGELFF. CDR3 in DNA: TGTGCCAGCAGCACCCCCGCCGGGGGTTCGAACACCGGGGAGCTGTTTTTT.

V gene TRBV6-6 combines with J gene TRBJ2-2, with D maybe TRBD2 (6 bases). CDR3 length equals 16 residues. The V and J ends lost 1 base and 5 bases respectively, with 14 bases between them. From germline, CDR1 is MNHNY and CDR2 SVGAGI (reference sequence). The CDR3 DNA reads TGTGCCAGCAGTTACTTAATAGGCGGGGAGACCGGGGAGCTGTTTTTT. This gives the protein CASSYLIGGETGELFF.

This clone has only one observation. The chain joins TRBV12-3 or TRBV12-4 to TRBJ1-5; D is undetermined. With 2 bases removed from V and 5 bases from J, the gap between germline ends came to 7 bases. CDR3 size: 13 residues. CDR3 nucleotide sequence: TGTGCCAGCAGTTTACAGGCACATCAGCCCCAGCATTTT. Amino acid sequence: CASSLQAHQPQHF.

This chain connects TRBV7-9 to TRBJ1-1; TRBD1 matches 8 bases. This CDR3 spans 11 amino acids. V lost 8 bases to trimming and J lost 10 bases; unmatched junction nucleotides: 6. Germline V CDR1 and CDR2: SEHNR, FQNEAQ (reference sequence). The CDR3 spells CASGQGATAFF. In DNA, the CDR3 is TGTGCCAGCGGACAGGGAGCGACAGCTTTCTTT.